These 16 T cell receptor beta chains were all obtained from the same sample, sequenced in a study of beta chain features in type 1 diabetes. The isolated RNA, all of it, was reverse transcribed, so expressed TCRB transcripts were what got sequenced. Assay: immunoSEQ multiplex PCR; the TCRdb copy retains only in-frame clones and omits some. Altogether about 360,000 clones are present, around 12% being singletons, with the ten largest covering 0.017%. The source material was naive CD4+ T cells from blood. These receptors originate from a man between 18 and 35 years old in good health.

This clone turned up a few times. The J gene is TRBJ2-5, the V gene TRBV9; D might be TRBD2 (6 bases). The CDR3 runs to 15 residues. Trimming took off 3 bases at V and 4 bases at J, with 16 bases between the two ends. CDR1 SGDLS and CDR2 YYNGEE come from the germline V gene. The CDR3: CASSGSSAGGETQYF. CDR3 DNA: TGTGCCAGCAGCGGATCTAGCGCCGGCGGAGAGACCCAGTACTTC.

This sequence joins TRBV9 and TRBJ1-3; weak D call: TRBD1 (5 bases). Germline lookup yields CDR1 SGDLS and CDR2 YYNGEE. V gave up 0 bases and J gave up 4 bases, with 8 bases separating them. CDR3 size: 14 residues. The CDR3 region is CASSVEGLGNTIYF. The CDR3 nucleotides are TGTGCCAGCAGCGTAGAGGGGTTAGGAAACACCATATATTTT.

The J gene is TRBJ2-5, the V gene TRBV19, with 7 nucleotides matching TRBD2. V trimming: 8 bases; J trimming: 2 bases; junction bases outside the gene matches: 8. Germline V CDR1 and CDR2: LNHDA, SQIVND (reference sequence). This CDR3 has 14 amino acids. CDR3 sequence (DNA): TGTGCCAGTCAAGGAACTAGCGTACAAGAGACCCAGTACTTC. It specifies CASQGTSVQETQYF.

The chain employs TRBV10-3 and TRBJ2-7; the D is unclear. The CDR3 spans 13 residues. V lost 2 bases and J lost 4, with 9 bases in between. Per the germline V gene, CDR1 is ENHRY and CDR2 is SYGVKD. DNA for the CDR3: TGTGCCATCAGTGAGCTTCAGATTTACGAGCAGTACTTC. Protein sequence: CAISELQIYEQYF.

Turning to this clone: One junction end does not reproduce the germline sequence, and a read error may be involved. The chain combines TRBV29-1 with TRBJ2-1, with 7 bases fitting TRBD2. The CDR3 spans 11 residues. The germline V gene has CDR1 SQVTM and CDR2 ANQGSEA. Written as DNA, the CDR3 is TGCAGCGGCAAATTAGCGGGTTGGACGGTCTTC. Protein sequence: CSGKLAGWTVF.

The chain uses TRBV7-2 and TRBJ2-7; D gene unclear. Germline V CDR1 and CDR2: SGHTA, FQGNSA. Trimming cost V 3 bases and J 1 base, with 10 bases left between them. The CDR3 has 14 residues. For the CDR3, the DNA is TGTGCCAGCAGCTTGTGGTCTAGTTCCTACGAGCAGTACTTC. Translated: CASSLWSSSYEQYF.

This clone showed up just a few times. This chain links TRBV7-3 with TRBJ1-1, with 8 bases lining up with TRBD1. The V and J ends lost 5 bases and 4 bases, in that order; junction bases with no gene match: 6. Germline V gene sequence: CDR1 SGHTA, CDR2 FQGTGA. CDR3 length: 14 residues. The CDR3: CASSAGGSGTEAFF. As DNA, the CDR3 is TGTGCCAGCAGCGCAGGGGGCTCGGGCACTGAAGCTTTCTTT.

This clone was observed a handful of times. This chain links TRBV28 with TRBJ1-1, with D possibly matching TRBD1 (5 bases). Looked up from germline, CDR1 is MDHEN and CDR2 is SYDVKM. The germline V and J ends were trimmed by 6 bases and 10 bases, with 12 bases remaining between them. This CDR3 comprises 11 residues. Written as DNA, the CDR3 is TGTGCCAGCAGCATCAAGACAGTAGCTTTCTTT. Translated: CASSIKTVAFF.

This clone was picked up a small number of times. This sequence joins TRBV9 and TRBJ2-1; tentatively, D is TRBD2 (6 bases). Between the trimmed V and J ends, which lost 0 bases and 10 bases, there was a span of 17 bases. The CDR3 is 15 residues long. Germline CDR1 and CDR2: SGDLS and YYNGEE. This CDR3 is CASSVAGIAAGEQFF. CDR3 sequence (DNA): TGTGCCAGCAGCGTAGCCGGAATAGCGGCGGGGGAGCAGTTCTTC.

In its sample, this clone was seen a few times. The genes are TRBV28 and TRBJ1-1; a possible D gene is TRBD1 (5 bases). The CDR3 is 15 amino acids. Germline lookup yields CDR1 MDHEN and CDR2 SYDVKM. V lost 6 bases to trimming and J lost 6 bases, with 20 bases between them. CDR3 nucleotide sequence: TGTGCCAGCAGCCCTCCTGGGGCCAGACGCGCTGAAGCTTTCTTT. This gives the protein CASSPPGARRAEAFF.

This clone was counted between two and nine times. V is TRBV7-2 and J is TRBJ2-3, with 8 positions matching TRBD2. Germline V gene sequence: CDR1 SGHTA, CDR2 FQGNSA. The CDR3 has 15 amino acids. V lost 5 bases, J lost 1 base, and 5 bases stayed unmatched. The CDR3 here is CASSPGGRRTDTQYF. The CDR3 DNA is TGTGCCAGCAGCCCCGGCGGGAGGCGCACAGATACGCAGTATTTT.

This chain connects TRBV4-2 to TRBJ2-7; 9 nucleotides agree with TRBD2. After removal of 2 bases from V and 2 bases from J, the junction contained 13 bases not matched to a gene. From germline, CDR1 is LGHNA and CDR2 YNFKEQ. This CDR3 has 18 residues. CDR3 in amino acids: CASSQLLAGRSRTYEQYF. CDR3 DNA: TGTGCCAGCAGCCAACTCCTAGCGGGACGGAGTAGGACCTACGAGCAGTACTTC.

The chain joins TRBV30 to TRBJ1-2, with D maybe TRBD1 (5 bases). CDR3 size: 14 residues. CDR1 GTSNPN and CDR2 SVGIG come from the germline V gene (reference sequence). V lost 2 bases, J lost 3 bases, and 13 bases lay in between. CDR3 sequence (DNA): TGTGCCTGGAGTAAGGGGACGGGGGACTATGGCTACACCTTC. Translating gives CAWSKGTGDYGYTF.

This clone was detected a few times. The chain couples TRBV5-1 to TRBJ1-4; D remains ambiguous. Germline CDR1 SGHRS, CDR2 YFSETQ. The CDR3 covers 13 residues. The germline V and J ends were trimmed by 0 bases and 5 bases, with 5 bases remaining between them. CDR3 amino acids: CASSLEQNEKLFF. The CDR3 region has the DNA TGCGCCAGCAGCTTGGAACAGAATGAAAAACTGTTTTTT.

CDR3 nucleotides: TGTGCCAGCAGGGTGGGGGGGGTCACTGAAGCTTTCTTT. Its translation is CASRVGGVTEAFF. The chain joins TRBV28 to TRBJ1-1; TRBD1 might be the D (5 bases). V lost 6 bases, J lost 4 bases, and 12 bases lay in between. The germline V gene has CDR1 MDHEN and CDR2 SYDVKM. CDR3 length: 13 residues.

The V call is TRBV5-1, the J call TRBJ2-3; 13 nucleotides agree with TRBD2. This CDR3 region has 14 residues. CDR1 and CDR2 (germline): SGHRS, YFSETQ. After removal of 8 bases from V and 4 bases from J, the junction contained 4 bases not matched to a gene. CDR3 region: CASSLAGGSDTQYF. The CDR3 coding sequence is TGCGCCAGTTCACTAGCGGGGGGGTCAGATACGCAGTATTTT.